This TCR beta chain was recorded in a study of cytomegalovirus exposure and HLA in healthy donors. Vbeta (60) and Jbeta (13) primers were used in the PCR. Here immunoSEQ multiplex PCR was the method, and the copy in TCRdb shows in-frame clones only, minus some. The table lists around 84,000 clones, 70% to 80% of them singletons. Germline loops: CDR1 SNHLY, CDR2 FYNNEI. V lost 1 base to trimming and J lost 0 bases, with 3 bases between them. The CDR3 sequence is 13 residues long. The rearrangement uses TRBV2 and TRBJ1-1; D is undetermined. Material: PBMCs. The origin of this receptor is a human donor in good health. CDR3 sequence: CASSEVMNTEAFF. As DNA, the CDR3 is TGTGCCAGCAGTGAAGTCATGAACACTGAAGCTTTCTTT.